This note documents a single T cell receptor (beta chain) sequence. The antigen is not known. Trimming pared 3 bases from V and 6 bases from J, leaving 15 bases between. CDR1 and CDR2 (germline): DFQATT, SNEGSKA (reference sequence). CDR3 length equals 13 residues. The data were obtained in a study of vaccination and CD4 T cells after COVID-19. Study details: Six males and four females, two of them Hispanic, were enrolled as convalescents. Cultures that served as controls received a CEFX pool, an HIV-1 Nef pool, or no peptide.

With the Oncomine TCR Beta short-read assay, DNA from cultured CD4+ T cells was sequenced. TCRdb recomputed calls from the PCR reads with MiXCR, one row per CDR3 protein. The sample lists about 15,000 distinct CDR3 sequences, about 42% occurring once. Treatment in this sample: approximately nine-day PBMC culture with coronavirus spike peptide pools or control peptides (ViraFEST assay). The chain carries TRBV20-1 and TRBJ2-7, with D perhaps TRBD1 or TRBD2 (5 bases each). The clonotype originates from a human donor with COVID-19. Material for sequencing was cultured CD4+ T cells from blood. CDR3 residues: CSASAGLGVEQYF. CDR3 sequence (DNA): TGCAGTGCTAGCGCAGGGTTGGGGGTCGAGCAGTACTTC.